This TCR beta chain was retrieved from a study of response to subunit inactivated influenza vaccine. This clonotype was counted between two and nine times. Its specificity is unknown. Study outcomes and limitations: Authors suggested each seasonal flu vaccination may recruit only limited numbers of new T cells.

Germline V gene sequence: CDR1 DFQATT, CDR2 SNEGSKA (reference sequence). This CDR3 comprises 18 residues. V was pared by 6 bases and J by 0 bases, with 10 bases of the junction left unmatched. TCRdb called the RT-PCR reads again in MiXCR, with one record for every CDR3 protein. This sample has 560,000 or so distinct CDR3 sequences; approximately 7.7% occur once, and the top ten carry 10% to 15%. The specimen was PBMCs from blood, collected approximately 25 months after vaccination. J is TRBJ2-4 and V is TRBV20-1, with 14 bases lining up with TRBD2. The sequence came from a man in his fifties or sixties who received an inactivated influenza vaccine. CDR3 amino acids: CSAPSGLAGASAKNIQYF. CDR3 nucleotides: TGCAGTGCCCCGTCGGGACTAGCGGGAGCTTCAGCCAAAAACATTCAGTACTTC.